This TCR beta chain was identified during a study of T cell responses to AZD1222 COVID-19 vaccine. As to this clone: What it binds is unknown.

Broader study findings: Donors were largely white British and mainly female; clonal diversity was possibly underestimated. Just a handful of AZD1222 recipients were seropositive at baseline.

TCRdb's table, derived via immunoSEQ multiplex PCR, lists solely in-frame clones and lacks some. The sample records 110,000 to 150,000 clones, approximately 85% being singletons. This CDR3 has 14 residues. CDR1 is ENHRY, CDR2 SYGVKD, per germline. V lost 6 bases and J 4 bases, leaving 13 bases between the germline ends. This TCR came from an adult in good health. Sequenced here: peripheral blood, sampled on day 0 of AZD1222 vaccination. The chain carries TRBV10-3 and TRBJ2-1, with D perhaps matching TRBD2 (6 bases). The CDR3 sequence is CAIRQEGPYNEQFF. CDR3 DNA sequence: TGTGCCATCAGACAGGAGGGGCCTTACAATGAGCAGTTCTTC.